Listed below are T cell receptor beta chains from one sample, sequenced in a study of OX40 agonist ivuxolimab in advanced cancers. Profiling relied on immunoSEQ multiplex PCR, and the TCRdb table lists in-frame clones only, not all of them. The data show 70,000 to 85,000 clones, 80% to 95% seen once. Sequences were derived from CD4+ or CD8+ T cells sorted from blood, sampled in a trial of the OX40 agonist ivuxolimab. The receptor source for this set is an adult with an advanced solid tumor such as melanoma, head and neck, liver or kidney cancer. CDR3s include the opening cysteine and the closing phenylalanine or tryptophan. Fields, in order: clone size, V gene, D gene, J gene, CDR3 length, CDR3 protein, CDR3 DNA. A D gene is named only where the DNA matches it firmly. Part of the rows lack a size; the others show once, few, many or a class for expanded clones.

NA,TRBV19,TRBD2,TRBJ2-2,18,CASSSARLAGDITGELFF,TGTGCCAGTAGTTCCGCCCGGCTAGCGGGAGACATCACCGGGGAGCTGTTTTTT
NA,TRBV6-4,TRBD1,TRBJ1-4,15,CASTQGATTNEKLFF,TGTGCCAGCACCCAGGGGGCTACGACTAATGAAAAACTGTTTTTT
NA,TRBV4-2,TRBD2,TRBJ2-7,18,CASSQETSGRDFSYEQYF,TGTGCCAGCAGCCAAGAGACTAGCGGGAGGGATTTCTCCTACGAGCAGTACTTC
NA,TRBV6-5,TRBD1,TRBJ2-1,16,CASSSLGTGPYNEQFF,TGTGCCAGCAGTTCTCTAGGGACAGGACCCTACAATGAGCAGTTCTTC
NA,TRBV13,NA,TRBJ1-5,16,CASSLGPGAGNQPQHF,TGTGCCAGCAGCTTAGGCCCAGGGGCAGGCAATCAGCCCCAGCATTTT
NA,TRBV2,TRBD1,TRBJ2-1,18,CASSRRPLDRVGDNEQFF,TGTGCCAGCAGCCGCCGGCCCTTAGACAGGGTAGGGGACAATGAGCAGTTCTTC
NA,TRBV29-1,NA,TRBJ1-1,13,CRAAQGMDTEAFF,TGCAGGGCTGCACAGGGAATGGACACTGAAGCTTTCTTT
NA,TRBV4-3,TRBD2,TRBJ2-3,20,CASSQQIGTSGSLSTDTQYF,TGCGCCAGCAGCCAACAGATCGGGACTAGCGGGAGTTTAAGCACAGATACGCAGTATTTT
few,TRBV4-3,NA,TRBJ1-4,18,CASSPYDRGAFTNEKLFF,TGCGCCAGCAGCCCGTACGACAGAGGCGCGTTTACTAATGAAAAACTGTTTTTT
NA,TRBV27,NA,TRBJ1-2,15,CASRPSIGVNYGYTF,TGTGCCAGCAGGCCTAGCATTGGGGTTAACTATGGCTACACCTTC
NA,TRBV18,NA,TRBJ2-7,14,CASSPDSGGYEQYF,TGTGCCAGCTCGCCCGATTCCGGCGGCTACGAGCAGTACTTC
NA,TRBV7-2,TRBD1,TRBJ1-1,19,CASSLVSPGQGTKNTEAFF,TGTGCCAGCAGCTTAGTTTCCCCGGGACAGGGAACAAAAAACACTGAAGCTTTCTTT
NA,TRBV7-9,NA,TRBJ1-2,15,CASSPILGVLYGYTF,TGTGCCAGCAGCCCCATACTCGGGGTCCTCTATGGCTACACCTTC
NA,TRBV4-2,NA,TRBJ1-3,16,CASSHPVGDSGNTIYF,TGTGCCAGCAGCCATCCCGTGGGGGACTCTGGAAACACCATATATTTT
NA,TRBV27,TRBD1,TRBJ1-5,15,CASSLGQGINQPQHF,TGTGCCAGCAGTTTAGGACAGGGGATCAATCAGCCCCAGCATTTT
once,TRBV4-1,TRBD1,TRBJ1-1,14,CASSRWTGNTEAFF,TGCGCCAGCAGCCGATGGACAGGGAACACTGAAGCTTTCTTT
NA,TRBV27,NA,TRBJ1-1,15,CASSFLGDLNTEAFF,TGTGCCAGCAGTTTTCTAGGGGATCTGAACACTGAAGCTTTCTTT
once,TRBV6-1,NA,TRBJ2-5,14,CASSEGIPQETQYF,TGTGCCAGCAGTGAAGGAATTCCCCAAGAGACCCAGTACTTC
few,TRBV19,TRBD2,TRBJ2-2,17,CASSIASGRAGSGELFF,TGTGCCAGTAGTATAGCTAGCGGGAGGGCCGGGAGCGGGGAGCTGTTTTTT
NA,TRBV13,TRBD1,TRBJ2-1,14,CASSPPTGRDEQFF,TGTGCCAGCAGCCCTCCGACAGGGCGAGATGAGCAGTTCTTC
NA,TRBV5-3,NA,TRBJ2-7,14,CARSNSRASYEQYF,TGTGCCAGAAGCAACTCTAGAGCATCCTACGAGCAGTACTTC
NA,TRBV6-6,TRBD2,TRBJ2-1,15,CASSYIAGVENEQFF,TGTGCCAGCAGTTACATAGCGGGAGTAGAAAATGAGCAGTTCTTC
NA,TRBV27,NA,TRBJ2-5,13,CASSRSSQETQYF,TGTGCCAGCAGTCGCTCAAGCCAAGAGACCCAGTACTTC
once,TRBV4-3,NA,TRBJ2-2,16,CASSPTTGPNTGELFF,TGCGCCAGCAGCCCAACAACCGGGCCAAACACCGGGGAGCTGTTTTTT
NA,TRBV27,NA,TRBJ2-7,13,CASSLNSPVEQYF,TGTGCCAGCAGTTTGAACAGCCCGGTCGAGCAGTACTTC
NA,TRBV27,NA,TRBJ2-2,15,CASSPAWALIRELFF,TGTGCCAGCAGCCCGGCGTGGGCATTAATCCGGGAGCTGTTTTTT
NA,TRBV19,TRBD1,TRBJ2-7,15,CASSRGQGPPYEQYF,TGTGCCAGTAGTAGGGGACAGGGGCCACCCTACGAGCAGTACTTC